These 2 T cell receptor beta chains originate from one sample sequenced in a study of regulatory T cells in long-lasting Graves disease. As for time point: newly diagnosed GD, antithyroid drugs for less than 3 months. The TCR library used RNA extracted from PBMCs. Both iRepertoire HTBI primers and Arm-PCR of CDR3 regions were used to build the TCR beta libraries. TCRdb ran MiXCR on the multiplex PCR reads and lists one entry per CDR3 protein. The sample holds hundreds of thousands of distinct CDR3 sequences, roughly 14% seen once. A further study also used this sample, focusing on T cells in Graves' hyperthyroidism and ophthalmopathy.

Specimen: peripheral blood mononuclear cells (PBMCs), collected at new diagnosis, from a patient treated with antithyroid drugs. The receptors come from a man younger than 40 with Graves disease.

This clonotype turned up a few times. This rearrangement joins TRBV4-1 to TRBJ2-3; 7 nucleotides agree with TRBD2. This CDR3 has 17 amino acids. Per germline, CDR1 MGHRA and CDR2 YSYEKL. The trim removed 0 bases at V and 0 bases at J, leaving 6 bases unmatched. For the CDR3, the DNA is TGCGCCAGCAGCCAAGAACCTAGCGGTTATAGCACAGATACGCAGTATTTT. This encodes CASSQEPSGYSTDTQYF.

This clonotype was detected ten times or more. This chain connects TRBV20-1 to TRBJ2-1; possible D gene TRBD2, 6 bases. Per germline, CDR1 DFQATT and CDR2 SNEGSKA (reference sequence). The CDR3 totals 13 residues. V was trimmed by 6 bases and J by 7 bases, leaving 16 bases between them. The CDR3 DNA is TGCAGTGCCCACCAGGCGGGAAAGAATGAGCAGTTCTTC. This gives the protein CSAHQAGKNEQFF.